Listed below are T cell receptor beta chains from one sample, sequenced in a study of blood T cell repertoires in COVID-19. Clones were sequenced by immunoSEQ multiplex PCR, and TCRdb holds only the in-frame ones, with some missing. This table has 250,000 to 300,000 clones, approximately 82% appearing once. Sequenced input: peripheral blood. The receptors were gathered from a man in his sixties who had recovered from COVID-19. Each CDR3 is given with its conserved first and last residue.

cdr3_aa: CAWRKRGATDTQYF
j_call: TRBJ2-3
v_call: TRBV30

cdr3_aa: CASSEAGRLPEAFF
j_call: TRBJ1-1
v_call: TRBV2

cdr3_aa: CASNHRGGQPQHF
j_call: TRBJ1-5
v_call: TRBV12-3/TRBV12-4

cdr3_aa: CASSLTGSTQHF
j_call: TRBJ1-5
v_call: TRBV12-3/TRBV12-4

cdr3_aa: CASSQSGGYTEAFF
j_call: TRBJ1-1
v_call: TRBV19

cdr3_aa: CASSVDQSGSTQETQYF
j_call: TRBJ2-5
v_call: TRBV9

cdr3_aa: CASSERGAGMTGAEAFF
j_call: TRBJ1-1
v_call: TRBV2

cdr3_aa: CASRPGSGANVLTF
j_call: TRBJ2-6
v_call: TRBV5-1

cdr3_aa: CASSPVRGPRNEQFF
j_call: TRBJ2-1
v_call: TRBV18

cdr3_aa: CASSSSGRGGTDTQYF
j_call: TRBJ2-3
v_call: TRBV5-1